This T cell receptor beta chain came from a study of cytomegalovirus exposure and HLA in healthy donors (dated by TCRdb to the late 2010s). At the level of the whole study: In an earlier analysis of under 600 of the donors, approximately 260 Gb of sequence data and 100 million or so unique TCR beta sequences from some 170 million T cells were reported. The later analysis used no new phenotypic data to find candidate immune exposures, relying instead on TCR beta sequences and their occurrence across donors. On average, 235,054 unique TCR beta nucleotide sequences were sequenced per donor among a few hundred genotyped donors of the cohort, with approximately 18% of those sequences being non-productive. Every repertoire in the discovery cohort had been generated on one and the same sequencing platform. A later analysis re-examined previously published TCR beta repertoires from more than 600 donors and added high-resolution HLA genotyping to investigate patterns of TCR occurrence. The T cell repertoires of 666 subjects were profiled by immunosequencing and related to cytomegalovirus serostatus. The number of typed donors differed by locus: roughly 620-630 for A, B, C, DRB1 and DQB1; about 520 for DQA1; 600 to 610 for DPA1; and about 450 for DPB1. HLA typing covered class I and class II loci at four-digit resolution. A later genetic analysis took genome-wide SNP genotypes for about 65% of the 666 donors and used that subset as a discovery cohort. To decide whether each TCR beta V gene segment behaved as functional or pseudogenic, an earlier analysis of fewer than 750 of the donors relied on high-throughput TCR beta sequencing. Roughly 5 DR-DQ haplotypes were handled as single units for association and clustering, since linkage in the cohort was strong. Of the roughly 420 genotyped donors, 65% to 90% were placed in the genetic ancestry cluster associated with self-reported Caucasian donors. Donor age, sex, ethnicity and CMV serostatus were compiled alongside the repertoire data. The study aimed to test whether signatures of past pathogen exposure could be identified by cataloging public T cell receptors. High-throughput TCR immunosequencing, statistical association of individual TCRs with disease status, and machine learning were combined to predict cytomegalovirus infection status. Roughly 300 gigabases of sequencing data and roughly 81 million unique TCR sequences made up an early release that covered nearly 650 HLA-typed donors. In addition to the first cohort of about 650 subjects, a separate validation cohort of 120 different subjects was used. Paper-wide results and their limitations: A later analysis found that most CMV-associated TCR beta chains appeared HLA-restricted, with HLA associations seemingly driven largely by CMV exposure. A later analysis associated 16,951 TCR beta sequences with specific HLA alleles at a false discovery rate of 0.05. Some IMGT-functional V segments, including TRBV6-2 and TRBV6-3, could not be distinguished by the 87-base-pair reads and were therefore excluded. In a later genetic analysis, fewer N-insertions in productive TCRs were reported among donors in an Asian-associated ancestry cluster than the roughly 640-donor mean. The sequencing pipeline was judged likely to have produced a cluster of highly shared sequence variants as a technical artifact. Because some donors lacked HLA typing at each locus, the association tests relied only on the typed subset. In an earlier analysis of some 500 of the donors, most TCR beta V segments were observed in productive rearrangements about 87% or about 30% of the time, broadly matching IMGT annotations. Assigning TCR associations to individual alleles was difficult when HLA alleles, especially DR and DQ, strongly co-occurred. In a later analysis, TCR association rates were found to vary across HLA loci, with the most associated TCRs seen for DRB1 alleles and the fewest for HLA-C alleles. In vitro tests confirmed that a few of the cytomegalovirus-associated TCR beta chains recognize cytomegalovirus antigens. An association between a missense DCLRE1C variant and V-gene and J-gene trimming of TCR beta chains was found in a later genetic analysis and replicated in an independent cohort. The presence/absence analyses assumed that sequencing depth was roughly uniform across donors, and that assumption may not be true. In this cohort, only TCR beta chains were sequenced, and detectable features were limited by the absence of alpha or paired-chain data. A further reported finding was that TCR beta sequences accurately predicted the HLA-A and HLA-B alleles for most subjects in the first cohort. A later analysis found that HLA-associated TCR beta chains were more clonally expanded and had lower generation probabilities than equally common non-associated chains. The study listed 150 to 200 TCR beta chains as associated with cytomegalovirus. The earlier analysis of about 600 of the donors excluded roughly 16 rarely observed V segments, including chromosome 9 orphons, because counts were too low. For the cohort, immune exposure information was limited to CMV serostatus. Most TCR sequences were seen in very few donors, while some public TCRs were found in many individuals. According to the authors, the approach could potentially be generalized to other disease states and immunological phenotypes. Linkage disequilibrium might explain the correlated functional status among segregating V segments, but an unknown experimental factor could not be ruled out. Several of the top co-occurrence clusters appeared to be linked to parvovirus B19, influenza, CMV and Epstein-Barr virus, according to a later analysis. The classifier was reported to diagnose cytomegalovirus status with high specificity and sensitivity in both the original cohort and the validation cohort.

Points on this clone: The clone's antigen remains unknown. The input lacks base qualities; no much larger clone sits a single base away.

Looking up the germline V gene yields CDR1 SGHAT and CDR2 FQNNGV. Its CDR3 holds 13 amino acids, cysteine through phenylalanine. Left in the record is the CDR3 DNA by itself, 39 bases read in frame from the first base. V is cut by 1 base and J by 1 base, and the space between the germline ends is 3 bases. The library was generated by the immunoSEQ multiplex PCR assay. The multiplex PCR relied on a mix of 60 forward primers for TCR Vbeta segments and 13 reverse primers for TCR Jbeta segments. Amplification of the CDR3 region of rearranged TCR beta genes was performed with a multiplex PCR assay on genomic DNA. The Illumina HiSeq System was used to sequence the amplified TCR beta libraries as 87-base-pair reads. Per the authors' processing: Across the 670 or so repertoires, a later analysis counted 75 million to 90 million unique TCR beta chains, approximately 12 million of which were shared by at least two donors. A nearest-neighbor algorithm error-corrected the raw reads and collapsed the reads into unique sequences, merging closely related sequences to remove PCR and sequencing errors. CDR3 sequences were aligned to IMGT reference sequences to assign V, D and J gene segments. Each retained sequence needed at least a six-nucleotide match to both a V gene segment and a J gene segment. A rearrangement was called productive if the CDR3 had no stop codons and remained in frame with V and J, and every other rearrangement was called non-productive. Following IMGT convention, CDR3 was defined as the stretch from the second conserved V-encoded cysteine up to the conserved J-encoded phenylalanine. In an earlier analysis of roughly 610 of the donors, sequences lacking an unambiguous match to a single V gene segment were excluded. An earlier analysis of 587 of the donors called V segments functional above 56.7% productive rearrangements and segregating when the between-donor standard deviation exceeded 5%. A statistical classification framework was developed to diagnose cytomegalovirus status using the catalog of TCR beta chain sequences. V and J gene assignment, in a later analysis, came from comparing TCR nucleotide sequences with IMGT/GENE-DB human TR gene sequences. A later analysis assigned CDR3 sequences and most-parsimonious VDJ recombination scenarios with the TCRdist pipeline. In a later analysis, each TCR beta chain was defined by its CDR3 amino acid sequence together with its V-gene family, and reads without a unique V-gene family were excluded. In a later analysis, 500 to 650 highly shared, low-generation-probability nucleotide sequences were removed to address suspected cross-contamination and a sequencing artifact. A later analysis calculated a clonal expansion index for each public chain from normalized within-repertoire ranks of inferred template counts. In a later analysis, generation probabilities were computed using a VDJ recombination model fitted to out-of-frame rearrangements, and the results were checked against IGoR. Hypergeometric tests were used in a later analysis to score TCR-TCR, TCR-HLA and TCR-CMV co-occurrence, with a repertoire-size bias correction applied to the TCR pairs. A later analysis estimated false discovery rates by permuting HLA or CMV assignments 20 times. A later analysis grouped co-occurring TCRs with DBSCAN, adding TCRdist sequence similarity when clustering within HLA-allele-positive subsets. Repertoires with fewer than 30,000 or more than 120,000 public chains were left out of co-occurrence clustering, as were about five repertoires with anomalous nucleotide sharing. In its TCRdb copy, this immuneACCESS table keeps in-frame sequences only and misses some clones. Where compared with another copy, unresolved V genes explain less than half of these, and the others have no known cause. The V and J calls and clone size were taken over from that table, and D and trimming were inferred from the DNA. The sample table records under 150,000 clones; approximately 68% of these occur just once. The top ten hold approximately 2.1% of the sample.

The cohort comprised some 680 healthy bone marrow donors. At the time of sampling, all cohort members were nominally healthy, though unrecorded immune exposures were likely present. The donor tested CMV seronegative and was one of the 352 seronegative cohort members. Every donor gave a peripheral blood sample, and the peripheral blood mononuclear cells from that sample were used for TCR beta sequencing. The Qiagen DNeasy Blood Extraction Kit was used to extract genomic DNA from the blood cell samples. What was sequenced was PBMCs. The source is a man aged 35 to 55 in good health and CMV-seronegative. The V and J segments used are TRBV11-2 and TRBJ2-3; the D gene remains uncertain. The CDR3 sequence is CASSLGGTDTQYF. In nucleotides, the sequence is TGTGCCAGCAGCTTAGGCGGCACAGATACGCAGTATTTT.